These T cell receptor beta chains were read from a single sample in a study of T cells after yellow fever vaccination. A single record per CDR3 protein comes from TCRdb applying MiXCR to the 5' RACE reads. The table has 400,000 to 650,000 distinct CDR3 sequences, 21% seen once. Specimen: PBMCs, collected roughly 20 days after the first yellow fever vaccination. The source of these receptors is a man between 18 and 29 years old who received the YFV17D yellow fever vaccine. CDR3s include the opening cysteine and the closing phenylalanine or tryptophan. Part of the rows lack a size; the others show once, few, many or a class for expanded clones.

CASSQAAGGNQPQHF | NA | TRBV11-2
CASSLVPTSGGITDTQYF | NA | TRBV11-2
CATSDSRTPNSPLHF | NA | TRBV24-1
CASSLELVGPVGYTF | NA | TRBV5-5
CASSSQASADTQYF | NA | TRBV7-2
CASSQGWTSGYEQYF | few | TRBV4-3
CASSQGQGAGETQYF | few | TRBV11-3
CSATTSGGYNEQFF | few | TRBV20-1
CASSPLTGGPDTQYF | few | TRBV4-1
CASSAYRGIRETQYF | few | TRBV25-1
CASSRDRAGYEQYF | many | TRBV7-2
CSVTGSANTEAFF | NA | TRBV29-1
CSARPGTSYSNQPQHF | few | TRBV20-1
CASSYGTGFGGTGELFF | NA | TRBV6-5
CAIGTTEAFF | NA | TRBV10-3
CASSLFRTGKDTQYF | once | TRBV5-1
CASSLPGASTGELFF | NA | TRBV5-1
CASSGGQGATGELFF | NA | TRBV19
CASSLGQTYYGYTF | NA | TRBV6-1
CATSEPDRGDGYTF | few | TRBV24-1
CASSLGAATSYEQYF | few | TRBV27
CASSLVGQETQYF | many | TRBV5-1
CSAHSLTGREYNEQFF | few | TRBV20-1
CASSFLLAAPGDTQYF | few | TRBV11-2
CASSLNQGGYYGYTF | few | TRBV7-2
CASGLAGYNSPLHF | NA | TRBV12-5
CASSSAGGPREQYF | many | TRBV6-5
CSASLAGGTPDTQYF | few | TRBV20-1
CAWSGGVVAFF | few | TRBV30